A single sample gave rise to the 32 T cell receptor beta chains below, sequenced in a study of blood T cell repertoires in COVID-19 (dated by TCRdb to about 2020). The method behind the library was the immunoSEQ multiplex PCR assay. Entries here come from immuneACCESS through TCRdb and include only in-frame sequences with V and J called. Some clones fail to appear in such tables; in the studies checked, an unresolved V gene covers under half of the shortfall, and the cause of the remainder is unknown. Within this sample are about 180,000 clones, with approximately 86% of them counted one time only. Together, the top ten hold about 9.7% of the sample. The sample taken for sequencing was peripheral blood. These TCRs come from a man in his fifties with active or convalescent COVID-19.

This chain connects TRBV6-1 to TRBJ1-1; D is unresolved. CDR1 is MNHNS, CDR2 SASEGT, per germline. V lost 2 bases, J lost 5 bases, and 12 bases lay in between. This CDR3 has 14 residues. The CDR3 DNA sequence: TGTGCCAGCAGTGAATCAGAAGAGAGGACTGAAGCTTTCTTT. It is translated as CASSESEERTEAFF.

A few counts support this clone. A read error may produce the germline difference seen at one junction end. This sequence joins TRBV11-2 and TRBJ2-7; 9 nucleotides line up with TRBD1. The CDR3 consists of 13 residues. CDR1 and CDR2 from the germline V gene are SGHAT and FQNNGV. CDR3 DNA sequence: TGTGCCAGCAGCTTAAGTAGGGGGACAGGGACCTTCTTC. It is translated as CASSLSRGTGTFF.

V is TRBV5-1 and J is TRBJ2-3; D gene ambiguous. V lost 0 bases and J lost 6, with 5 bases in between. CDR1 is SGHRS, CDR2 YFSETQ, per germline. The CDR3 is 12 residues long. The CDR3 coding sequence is TGCGCCAGCAGCTTGGCCTTCGATACGCAGTATTTT. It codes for CASSLAFDTQYF.

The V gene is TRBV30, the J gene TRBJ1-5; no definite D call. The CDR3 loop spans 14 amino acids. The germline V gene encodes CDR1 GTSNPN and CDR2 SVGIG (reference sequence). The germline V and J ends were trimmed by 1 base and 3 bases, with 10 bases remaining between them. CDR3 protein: CAWSGGNSNQPQHF. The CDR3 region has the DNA TGTGCCTGGAGTGGAGGGAATTCCAATCAGCCCCAGCATTTT.

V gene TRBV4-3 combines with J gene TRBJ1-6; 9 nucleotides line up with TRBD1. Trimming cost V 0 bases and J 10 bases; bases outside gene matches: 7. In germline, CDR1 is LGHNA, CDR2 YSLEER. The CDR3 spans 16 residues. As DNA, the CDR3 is TGCGCCAGCAGCCAAGAGAGGACAGGGGTAGGCTCACCCCTCCACTTT. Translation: CASSQERTGVGSPLHF.

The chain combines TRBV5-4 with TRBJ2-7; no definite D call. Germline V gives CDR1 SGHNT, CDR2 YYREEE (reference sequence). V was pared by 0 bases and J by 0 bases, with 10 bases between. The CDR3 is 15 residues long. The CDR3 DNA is TGTGCCAGCAGCTTGGGAGGCTTTTTCTCCTACGAGCAGTACTTC. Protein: CASSLGGFFSYEQYF.

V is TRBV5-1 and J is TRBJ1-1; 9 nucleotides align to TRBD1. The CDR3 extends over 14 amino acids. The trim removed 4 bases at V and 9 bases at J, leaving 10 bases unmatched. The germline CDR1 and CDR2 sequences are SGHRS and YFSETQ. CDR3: CASSVSTGGNKAFF. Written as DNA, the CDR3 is TGCGCCAGCAGCGTCTCTACAGGGGGCAATAAAGCTTTCTTT.

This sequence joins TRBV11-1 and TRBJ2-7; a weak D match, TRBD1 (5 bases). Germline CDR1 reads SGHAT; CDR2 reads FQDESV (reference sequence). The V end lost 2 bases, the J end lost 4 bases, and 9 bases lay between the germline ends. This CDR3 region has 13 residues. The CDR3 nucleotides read TGTGCCAGCAGCTTACAGGGTCCGTACGAGCAGTACTTC. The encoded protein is CASSLQGPYEQYF.

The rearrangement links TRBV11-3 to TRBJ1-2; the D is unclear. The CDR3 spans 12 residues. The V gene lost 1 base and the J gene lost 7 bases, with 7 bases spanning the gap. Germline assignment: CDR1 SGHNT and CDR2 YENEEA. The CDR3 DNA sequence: TGTGCCAGCAGCTTAGGTCCAATTGGCTACACCTTC. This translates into CASSLGPIGYTF.

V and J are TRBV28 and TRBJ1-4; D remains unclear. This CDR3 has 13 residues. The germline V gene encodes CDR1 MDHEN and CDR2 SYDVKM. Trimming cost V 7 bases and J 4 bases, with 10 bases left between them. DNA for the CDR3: TGTGCCAGCAAAGGCGGGAATAATGAAAAACTGTTTTTT. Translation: CASKGGNNEKLFF. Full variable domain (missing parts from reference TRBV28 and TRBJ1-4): DVKVTQSSRYLVKRTGEKVFLECVQDMDHENMFWYRQDPGLGLRLIYFSYDVKMKEKGDIPEGYSVSREKKERFSLILESASTNQTSMYLCASKGGNNEKLFFGSGTQLSVL.

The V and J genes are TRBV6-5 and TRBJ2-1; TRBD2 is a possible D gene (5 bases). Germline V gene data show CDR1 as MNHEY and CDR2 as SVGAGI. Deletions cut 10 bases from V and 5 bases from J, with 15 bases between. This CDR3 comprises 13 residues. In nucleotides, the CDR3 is TGTGCCACGGGCGGGCGAAACAACAATGAGCAGTTCTTC. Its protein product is CATGGRNNNEQFF.

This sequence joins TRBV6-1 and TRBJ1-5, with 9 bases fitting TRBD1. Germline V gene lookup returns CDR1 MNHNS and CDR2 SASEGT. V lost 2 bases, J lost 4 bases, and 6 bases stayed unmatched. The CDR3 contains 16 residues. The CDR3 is CASSELQGAVNQPQHF. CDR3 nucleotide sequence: TGTGCCAGCAGTGAATTACAGGGGGCCGTTAATCAGCCCCAGCATTTT.

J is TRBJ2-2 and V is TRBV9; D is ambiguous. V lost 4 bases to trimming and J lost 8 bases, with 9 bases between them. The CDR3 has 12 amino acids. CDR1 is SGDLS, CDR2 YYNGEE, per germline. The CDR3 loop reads CASSLSRGELFF. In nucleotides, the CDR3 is TGTGCCAGCAGCTTAAGCCGAGGGGAGCTGTTTTTT.

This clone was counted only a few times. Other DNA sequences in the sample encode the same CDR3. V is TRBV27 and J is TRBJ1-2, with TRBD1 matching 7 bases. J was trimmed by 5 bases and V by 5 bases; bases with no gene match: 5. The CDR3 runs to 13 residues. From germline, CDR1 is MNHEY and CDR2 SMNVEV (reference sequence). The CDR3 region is CASSPTGPYGYTF. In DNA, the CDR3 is TGTGCCAGCAGTCCGACAGGGCCTTATGGCTACACCTTC.

The CDR3 reads CASSLGMDRATGNTIYF. Written as DNA, the CDR3 is TGTGCCAGCAGCTTGGGGATGGACAGGGCAACTGGAAACACCATATATTTT. V is TRBV5-4 and J is TRBJ1-3; TRBD1 agrees at 8 bases. Germline CDR1 SGHNT, CDR2 YYREEE (reference sequence). The CDR3 runs 17 residues. J lost 2 bases, V lost 0 bases, and 7 bases had no gene match.

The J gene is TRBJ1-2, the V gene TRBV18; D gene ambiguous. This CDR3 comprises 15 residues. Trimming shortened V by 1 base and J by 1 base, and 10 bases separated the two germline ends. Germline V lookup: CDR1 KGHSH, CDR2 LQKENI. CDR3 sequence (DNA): TGTGCCAGCTCACCACAAACAGTTTATAACTATGGCTACACCTTC. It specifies CASSPQTVYNYGYTF.

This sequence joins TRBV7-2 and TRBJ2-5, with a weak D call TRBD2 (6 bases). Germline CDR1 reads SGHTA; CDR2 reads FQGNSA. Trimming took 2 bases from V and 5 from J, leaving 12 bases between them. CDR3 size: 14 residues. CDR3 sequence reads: CASSLRAAGETQYF. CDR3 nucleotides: TGTGCCAGCAGCTTAAGGGCCGCGGGGGAGACCCAGTACTTC.

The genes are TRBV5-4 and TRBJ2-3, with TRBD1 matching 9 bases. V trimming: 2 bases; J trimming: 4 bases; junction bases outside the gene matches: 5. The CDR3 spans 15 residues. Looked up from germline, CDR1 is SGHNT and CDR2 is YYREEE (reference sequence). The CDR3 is CASSFGQGLADTQYF. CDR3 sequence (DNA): TGTGCCAGCAGCTTCGGACAGGGGCTAGCAGATACGCAGTATTTT.

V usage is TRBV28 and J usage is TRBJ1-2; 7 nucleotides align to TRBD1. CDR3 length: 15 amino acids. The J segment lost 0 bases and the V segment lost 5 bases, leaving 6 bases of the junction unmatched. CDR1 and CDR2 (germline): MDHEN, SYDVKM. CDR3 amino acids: CASSRQGPANYGYTF. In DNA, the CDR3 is TGTGCCAGCAGTCGACAGGGACCAGCTAACTATGGCTACACCTTC.

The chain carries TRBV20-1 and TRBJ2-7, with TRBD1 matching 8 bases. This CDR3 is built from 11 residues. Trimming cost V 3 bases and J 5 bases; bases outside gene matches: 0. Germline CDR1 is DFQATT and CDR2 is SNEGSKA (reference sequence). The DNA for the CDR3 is TGCAGTGCTAGGGACAGGGACGAGCAGTACTTC. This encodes CSARDRDEQYF.

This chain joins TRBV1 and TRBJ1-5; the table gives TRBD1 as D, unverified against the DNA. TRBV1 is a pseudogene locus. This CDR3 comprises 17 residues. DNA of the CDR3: TGCACCAGCAGCCGTCCCCCCGGGACAGGGAGCAATCAGCCCCAGCATTTT. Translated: CTSSRPPGTGSNQPQHF.

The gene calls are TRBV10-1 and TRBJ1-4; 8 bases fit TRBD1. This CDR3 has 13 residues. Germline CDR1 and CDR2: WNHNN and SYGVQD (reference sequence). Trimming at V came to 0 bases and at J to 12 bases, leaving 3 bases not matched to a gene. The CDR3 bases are TGCGCCAGCAGTGAGTCGGACAGGGCTCAACTGTTTTTT. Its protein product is CASSESDRAQLFF.

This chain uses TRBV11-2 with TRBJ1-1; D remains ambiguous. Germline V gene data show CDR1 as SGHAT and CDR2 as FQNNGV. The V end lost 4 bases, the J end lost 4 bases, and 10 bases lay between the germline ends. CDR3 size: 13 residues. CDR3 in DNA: TGTGCCAGCAGCTCCCTGTTGGCCACTGAAGCTTTCTTT. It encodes CASSSLLATEAFF.

The CDR3 region is CATSRDGTGKFQPQHF. CDR3 nucleotide sequence: TGTGCCACCAGCAGAGATGGGACAGGGAAGTTTCAGCCCCAGCATTTT. The J gene is TRBJ1-5, the V gene TRBV15; 9 nucleotides align to TRBD1. Losses at the gene ends were 0 bases for V and 6 bases for J; bases not matched to a gene: 6. Germline assignment: CDR1 LNHNV and CDR2 YYDKDF (reference sequence). The CDR3 sequence is 16 residues long.

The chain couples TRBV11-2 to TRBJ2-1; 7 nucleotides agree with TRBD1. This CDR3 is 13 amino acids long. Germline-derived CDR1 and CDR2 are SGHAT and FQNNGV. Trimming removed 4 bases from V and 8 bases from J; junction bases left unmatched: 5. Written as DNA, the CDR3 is TGTGCCAGCAGCTCTACAGGGGCATATGAGCAGTTCTTC. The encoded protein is CASSSTGAYEQFF.

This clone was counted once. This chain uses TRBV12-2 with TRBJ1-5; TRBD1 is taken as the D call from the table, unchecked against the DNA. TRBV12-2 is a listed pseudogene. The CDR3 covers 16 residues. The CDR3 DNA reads TGTGCAAGTCGCTACGGGGCCGGGACAGTTAATCAGCCCCAGCATTTT. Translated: CASRYGAGTVNQPQHF.

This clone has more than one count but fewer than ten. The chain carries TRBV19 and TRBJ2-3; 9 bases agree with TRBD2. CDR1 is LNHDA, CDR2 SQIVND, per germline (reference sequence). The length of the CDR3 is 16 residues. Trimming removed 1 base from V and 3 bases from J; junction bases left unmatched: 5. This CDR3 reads CASSIGVAGVTDTQYF. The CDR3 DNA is TGTGCCAGTAGTATAGGGGTAGCGGGAGTAACAGATACGCAGTATTTT.

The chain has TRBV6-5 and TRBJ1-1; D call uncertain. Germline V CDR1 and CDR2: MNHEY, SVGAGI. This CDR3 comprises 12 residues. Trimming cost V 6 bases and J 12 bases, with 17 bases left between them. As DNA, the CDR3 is TGTGCCAGCAGCTCCGGGGTGGCCCAGCCTTTCTTT. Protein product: CASSSGVAQPFF.

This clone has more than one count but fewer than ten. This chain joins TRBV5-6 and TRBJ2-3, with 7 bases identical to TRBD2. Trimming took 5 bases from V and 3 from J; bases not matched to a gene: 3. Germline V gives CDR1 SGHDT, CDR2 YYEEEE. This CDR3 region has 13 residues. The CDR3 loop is CASSRDYTDTQYF. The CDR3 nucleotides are TGTGCCAGCAGTCGGGACTATACAGATACGCAGTATTTT.

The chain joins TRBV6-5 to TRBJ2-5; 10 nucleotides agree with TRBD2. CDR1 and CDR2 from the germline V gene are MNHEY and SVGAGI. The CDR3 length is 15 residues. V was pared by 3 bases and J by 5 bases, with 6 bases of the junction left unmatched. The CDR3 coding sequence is TGTGCCAGCAGTTATTGGGCTAGCGGGGGTGAGACCCAGTACTTC. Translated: CASSYWASGGETQYF.

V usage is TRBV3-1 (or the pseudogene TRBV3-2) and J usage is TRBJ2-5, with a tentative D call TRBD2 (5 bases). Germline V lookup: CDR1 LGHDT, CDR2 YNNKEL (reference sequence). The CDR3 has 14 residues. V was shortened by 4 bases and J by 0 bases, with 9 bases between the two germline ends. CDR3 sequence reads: CASSPRDDQETQYF. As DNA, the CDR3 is TGTGCCAGCAGCCCCCGGGATGACCAAGAGACCCAGTACTTC.

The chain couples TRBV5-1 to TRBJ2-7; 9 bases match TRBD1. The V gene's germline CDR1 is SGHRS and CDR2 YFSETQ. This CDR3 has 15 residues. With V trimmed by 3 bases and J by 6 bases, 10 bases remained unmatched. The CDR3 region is CASSSMETGGREQYF. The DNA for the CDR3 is TGCGCCAGCAGCTCGATGGAGACAGGGGGACGCGAGCAGTACTTC.